The clone carrying this T cell receptor beta chain was seen many times. This sample was included in a study of regulatory T cells in long-lasting Graves disease. Library construction for TCR beta used iRepertoire HTBI primers and Arm-PCR of CDR3 regions. TCRdb re-derived calls from the multiplex PCR reads in MiXCR, one entry per CDR3 protein. The data hold a few hundred thousand distinct CDR3 sequences, with about a sixth observed a single time. The time point is: newly diagnosed GD, antithyroid drugs for less than 3 months. From RNA extracted from PBMCs, the TCR library was made. This CDR3 contains 16 residues. Per the germline V gene, CDR1 is SGHNT and CDR2 is YENEEA. Trimming took 0 bases from V and 5 from J; bases not matched to a gene: 7. This same sample was also taken into another study, of T cells in Graves' hyperthyroidism and ophthalmopathy. From that report: The HTBI primer set served for first-round RT-PCR of the TCR CDR3.

The TCR was taken from a man between 35 and 55 years old with Graves disease. The chain carries TRBV11-3 and TRBJ2-1, with 7 positions matching TRBD2. The sequencing here drew on peripheral blood mononuclear cells (PBMCs), taken at new diagnosis, from a patient treated with antithyroid drugs. The CDR3 DNA is TGTGCCAGCAGCTTAGATGGGGGGAGGGTCGACAATGAGCAGTTCTTC. It specifies CASSLDGGRVDNEQFF.